What follows is one T cell receptor (beta chain) and its context. Germline lookup yields CDR1 MNHEY and CDR2 SVGAGI. This CDR3 spans 15 amino acids. Losses at the gene ends were 1 base for V and 4 bases for J; bases not matched to a gene: 3. The data were produced by immunoSEQ multiplex PCR, yet TCRdb's version contains in-frame clones alone and is incomplete. Of hundreds of thousands of clones listed, about 89% were seen once; the top ten hold approximately 1.5%. The sample belongs to a study of Ad26.COV2.S vaccination and SARS-CoV-2 variants. Treatment described: around 19 received Ad26.COV2.S at low or high dose, single or two shots; 5 received placebo; per-sample allocation not given. It was on day 63 after the first vaccine or placebo injection that samples were taken.

Sample: peripheral blood, taken in a trial of Ad26.COV2.S vaccine versus placebo. This clonotype was sampled from a person between 18 and 59 years old who received the Ad26.COV2.S COVID-19 vaccine or a placebo. The V and J genes are TRBV6-5 and TRBJ1-1; the match to TRBD1 covers 10 bases. CDR3 nucleotide sequence: TGTGCCAGCAGTTACTTCGGACAGGGGGGCACTGAAGCTTTCTTT. Protein: CASSYFGQGGTEAFF.